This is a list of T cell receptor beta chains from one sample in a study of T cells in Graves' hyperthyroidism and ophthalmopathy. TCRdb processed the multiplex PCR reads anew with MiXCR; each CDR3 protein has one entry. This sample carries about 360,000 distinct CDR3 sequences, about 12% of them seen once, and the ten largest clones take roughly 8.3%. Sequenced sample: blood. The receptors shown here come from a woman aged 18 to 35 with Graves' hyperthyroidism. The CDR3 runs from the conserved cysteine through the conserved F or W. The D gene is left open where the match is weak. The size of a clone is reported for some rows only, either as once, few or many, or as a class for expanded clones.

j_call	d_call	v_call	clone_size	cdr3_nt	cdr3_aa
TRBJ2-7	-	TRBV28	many	TGTGCCAGCAGTTTACCGGCGGACCGCTCCTACGAGCAGTACTTC	CASSLPADRSYEQYF
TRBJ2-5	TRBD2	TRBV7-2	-	TGTGCCAGCAGCTTTTGGTCGGGAGGAGGAGAGACCCAGTACTTC	CASSFWSGGGETQYF
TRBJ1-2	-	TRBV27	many	TGTGCCAGCAGTTTATCGGGGGGGAGTAATGGCTACACCTTC	CASSLSGGSNGYTF
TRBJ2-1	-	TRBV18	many	TGTGCCAGCTCCCATACATGGGGGTCCGGGAATGAGCAGTTCTTC	CASSHTWGSGNEQFF
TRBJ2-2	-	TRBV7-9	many	TGTGCCAGCAGCTCACCAATTACCAGCAAATCAAACACCGGGGAGCTGTTTTTT	CASSSPITSKSNTGELFF
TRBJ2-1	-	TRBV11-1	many	TGTGCCAGCGGTTCCTTTTCCTACAATGAGCAGTTCTTC	CASGSFSYNEQFF
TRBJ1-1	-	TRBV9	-	TGTGCCAGCAGCGTAGCCGCTATTGGGGCTGAAGCTTTCTTT	CASSVAAIGAEAFF
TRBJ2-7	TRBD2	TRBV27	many	TGTGCCGGCCAGCAAATCCACACTAGCGGGGAGTACGAGCAGTACTTC	CAGQQIHTSGEYEQYF
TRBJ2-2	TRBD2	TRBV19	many	TGTGCCACCCTAGCGGTGAACACCGGGGAGCTGTTTTTT	CATLAVNTGELFF
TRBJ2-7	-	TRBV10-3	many	TGTGCCATCAGTGATAACAGGGTCTACGAGCAGTACTTC	CAISDNRVYEQYF
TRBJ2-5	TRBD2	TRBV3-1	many	TGTGGAACCAAGACTAGCGGGCAAGAGACCCAGTACTTC	CGTKTSGQETQYF
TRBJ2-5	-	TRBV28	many	TGTGCCAGCAGTCCCCTCTCGGGAAAAGGGGAAGAGACCCAGTACTTC	CASSPLSGKGEETQYF
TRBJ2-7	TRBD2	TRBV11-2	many	TGTGCCAGCAGCTTAGGCCTAGCGGGAGGATCCGAGCAGTACTTC	CASSLGLAGGSEQYF
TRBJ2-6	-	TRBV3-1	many	TGTGCCAGCAGCCAAGAGGACCCACTATACCCCTCTGGGGCCAACGTCCTGACTTTC	CASSQEDPLYPSGANVLTF
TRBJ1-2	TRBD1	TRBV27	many	TGTGCCAGCAGTTTACTGGGCACAGGGGGCGCAAGGCGCGGCTACACCTTC	CASSLLGTGGARRGYTF
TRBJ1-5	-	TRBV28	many	TGTGCCAGCAGTTTTTTAAGACAGAGCAATCAGCCCCAGCATTTT	CASSFLRQSNQPQHF
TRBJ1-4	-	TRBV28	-	TGTGCCAGCACCACCGAACCGGGGGGGGGGCGGGTTAATGAAAAACTGTTTTTT	CASTTEPGGGRVNEKLFF
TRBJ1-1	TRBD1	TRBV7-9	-	TGTGCCAGCAGCCCCCCCGGACAGGGGGCGCGTAGGACTGAAGCTTTCTTT	CASSPPGQGARRTEAFF
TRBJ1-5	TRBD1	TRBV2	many	TGTGCCAGCAGTGACCGGACAGGGGGCGGTCAGCCCCAGCATTTT	CASSDRTGGGQPQHF
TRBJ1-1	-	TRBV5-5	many	TGTGCCAGCAGCTTTAGGCTGACAGACTTAGGAACTGAAGCTTTCTTT	CASSFRLTDLGTEAFF
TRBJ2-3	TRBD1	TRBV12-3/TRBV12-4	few	TGTGCCAGCAGTCCCACAGGGGGTTCGGTCACAGATACGCAGTATTTT	CASSPTGGSVTDTQYF
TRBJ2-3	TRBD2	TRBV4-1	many	TGCGCCAGCAGCGATGTAGGGCTAGCGGGAACCACAGATACGCAGTATTTT	CASSDVGLAGTTDTQYF
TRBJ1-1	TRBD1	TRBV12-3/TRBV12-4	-	TGTGCCAGCAGCTTGACAGAACAGGGGAACACTGAAGCTCTCTTT	CASSLTEQGNTEALF
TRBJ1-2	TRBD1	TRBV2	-	TGTGCCAGCAGCGGGGAATCAGGGGGCTATGGCTACACCTTC	CASSGESGGYGYTF
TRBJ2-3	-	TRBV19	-	TGTGCCAGTAGTAGGGCAGGGGAATTTGGTCGCACAGATACGCAGTATTTT	CASSRAGEFGRTDTQYF
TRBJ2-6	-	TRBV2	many	TGTGCCAGCAGGAGTAGCTCTGGGGCCAACGTCCTGACTTTC	CASRSSSGANVLTF
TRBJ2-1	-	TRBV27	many	TGTGCCAGCAGCCCCTGGACACGGGGCGGGAATGAGCAGTTCTTC	CASSPWTRGGNEQFF
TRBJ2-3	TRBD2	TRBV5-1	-	TGCGCCAGCAGTTACCGGACTAGCCTGGGGGGGGCGTTGTTAAAGGACACAGATACGCAGTATTTT	CASSYRTSLGGALLKDTDTQYF
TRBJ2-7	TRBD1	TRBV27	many	TGTGCCAGCAGTTTAGGGACAGGTTACCACGAGCAGTACTTC	CASSLGTGYHEQYF
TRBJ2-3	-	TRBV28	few	TGTGCCAGCAGTTACCCCTGGGGCAGGGGAGTTTGGACAGATACGCAGTATTTT	CASSYPWGRGVWTDTQYF
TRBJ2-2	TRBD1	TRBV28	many	TGTGCCAGCAGTTTATCGCTGGACTCGGGACAGGGGGCGGCCGGGGAGCTGTTTTTT	CASSLSLDSGQGAAGELFF
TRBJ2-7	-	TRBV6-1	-	TGTGCCAGCAGCTCTGACTGGTTGACCCCGTCCTACGAGCAGTACTTC	CASSSDWLTPSYEQYF
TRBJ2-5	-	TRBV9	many	TGTGCCAGCAGCGTAAGGGACGAGTTGGAGACCCAGTACTTC	CASSVRDELETQYF
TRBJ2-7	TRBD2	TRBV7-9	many	TGTGCCAGCAGCCCCGGGACTAGCGGCACCTACGAGCAGTACTTC	CASSPGTSGTYEQYF
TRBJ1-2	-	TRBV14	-	TGTGCCAGCAGCCAAGGACAGGTCGGTCCCGCTGGCTATGGCTACACCTTC	CASSQGQVGPAGYGYTF
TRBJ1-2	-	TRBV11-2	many	TGTGCCAGCAGCTTGAGTTATCCCTCCCTAAAGGGCTACACCTTC	CASSLSYPSLKGYTF
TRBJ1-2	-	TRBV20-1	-	TGCAGTACTAGAGATGGGGGGCATGACTATGGCTACACCTTC	CSTRDGGHDYGYTF
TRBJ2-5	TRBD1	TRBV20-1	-	TGCAGTGCTAGAGGGCCCAGGACAGGGCTGGAGACCCAGTACTTC	CSARGPRTGLETQYF
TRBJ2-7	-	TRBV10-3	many	TGTGCCATCAGTGAACAGTACGAGCAGTACTTC	CAISEQYEQYF
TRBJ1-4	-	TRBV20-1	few	TGCAGTGCTATTGACGGCCAAGACAATGAAAAACTGTTTTTT	CSAIDGQDNEKLFF
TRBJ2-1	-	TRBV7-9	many	TGTGCCAGCAGCTATGGGGGTGAGCAGTTCTTC	CASSYGGEQFF
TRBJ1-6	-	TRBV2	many	TGTGCCAGCAGGGACGGATCGATTGAGGATTCACCCCTCCACTTT	CASRDGSIEDSPLHF
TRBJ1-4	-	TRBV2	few	TGTGCCAGCAGACCAAGTGAAAAACTGTTTTTT	CASRPSEKLFF
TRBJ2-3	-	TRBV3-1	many	TGTGCCAGCAGCTATCGACTAGTTCAAGATACGCAGTATTTT	CASSYRLVQDTQYF
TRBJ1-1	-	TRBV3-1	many	TGTGCCAGCAGCCAATTAGGACCCGCGGGGAGCACTGAAGCTTTCTTT	CASSQLGPAGSTEAFF
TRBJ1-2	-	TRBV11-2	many	TGTGCCAGCAGCCCTGGGGACTCTCGGGGAGGCTACACCTTC	CASSPGDSRGGYTF
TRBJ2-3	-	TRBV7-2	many	TGTGCCAGCAGCTTAAACAGTATCGGGAGCACAGATACGCAGTATTTT	CASSLNSIGSTDTQYF
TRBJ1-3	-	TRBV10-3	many	TGTGCCATCAGACCCTTCTCTGGAAACACCATATATTTT	CAIRPFSGNTIYF
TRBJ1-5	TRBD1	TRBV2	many	TGTGCCAGCAAGGACAGGGCGAATCAGCCCCAGCATTTT	CASKDRANQPQHF
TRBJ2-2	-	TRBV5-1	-	TGCGCCAGCAGCGAGTTTGGGGGAATCACCGGGGAGCTGTTTTTT	CASSEFGGITGELFF
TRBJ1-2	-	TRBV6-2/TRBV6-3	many	TGTGCCAGCAGTTACGGGCAGCGGCCTAACTATGGCTACACCTTC	CASSYGQRPNYGYTF
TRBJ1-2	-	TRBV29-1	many	TGCAGCGTTGGAGAGCCCGCACCAGTCGGCTACACCTTC	CSVGEPAPVGYTF
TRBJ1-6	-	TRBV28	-	TGTGCCAGCAGTACCACACGCCGGCGCCGGGCCCTCCACTTT	CASSTTRRRRALHF
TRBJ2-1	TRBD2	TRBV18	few	TGTGCCAGCTCACCCGCGGGACTAGCGGGACTATACAATGAGCAGTTCTTC	CASSPAGLAGLYNEQFF
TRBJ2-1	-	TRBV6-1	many	TGTGCCAGTTGGGGACTTACCAACAATGAGCAGTTCTTC	CASWGLTNNEQFF
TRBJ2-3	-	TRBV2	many	TGTGCCAGCAAACTACAGGGCGGTGGTACGCAGTATTTT	CASKLQGGGTQYF
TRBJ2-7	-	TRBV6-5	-	TGTGCCAGCAGTTACGGACCGGAGCGAAACTCCGAGCAGTACTTC	CASSYGPERNSEQYF
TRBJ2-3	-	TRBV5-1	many	TGCGCCAGCTCCGGTGAAGGAACAGATACGCAGTATTTT	CASSGEGTDTQYF
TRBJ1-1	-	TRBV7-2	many	TGTGCCAGCAGCTCAGGGCCGCCCACTGAAGCTTTCTTT	CASSSGPPTEAFF
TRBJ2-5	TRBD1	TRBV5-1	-	TGCGCCAGCAGCCTAACCGGGACAGGGGACGAGACCCAGTACTTC	CASSLTGTGDETQYF